This record covers a single T cell receptor (beta chain). Its antigen is still unknown. Other nucleotide sequences in the sample specify the same CDR3. Via MiXCR, TCRdb re-called the PCR reads. The data hold about 59,000 clones, with 25% to 30% observed a single time. There were no patients who had received any treatment before thyroid surgery. The CDR3 runs 13 residues. Trimming shortened V by 6 bases and J by 3 bases, and 14 bases separated the two germline ends. Germline values: CDR1 DFQATT, CDR2 SNEGSKA (reference sequence). The sample comes from a study of metastatic and nonmetastatic thyroid tumors. Whole-study results and caveats: Compared with benign nodules, malignant thyroid tumors were reported to have significantly higher TCR beta diversity in both blood and tumor.

The sequence derives from a female donor with papillary thyroid cancer or a benign thyroid nodule (not recorded which). Some clones in this sample may be carry-over from other donors' samples. Material: blood. The V gene is TRBV20-1, the J gene TRBJ1-1; D gene unclear. The CDR3 bases are TGCAGTGCCCGGCGGGGTTTTGACACTGAAGCTTTCTTT. Translated: CSARRGFDTEAFF.